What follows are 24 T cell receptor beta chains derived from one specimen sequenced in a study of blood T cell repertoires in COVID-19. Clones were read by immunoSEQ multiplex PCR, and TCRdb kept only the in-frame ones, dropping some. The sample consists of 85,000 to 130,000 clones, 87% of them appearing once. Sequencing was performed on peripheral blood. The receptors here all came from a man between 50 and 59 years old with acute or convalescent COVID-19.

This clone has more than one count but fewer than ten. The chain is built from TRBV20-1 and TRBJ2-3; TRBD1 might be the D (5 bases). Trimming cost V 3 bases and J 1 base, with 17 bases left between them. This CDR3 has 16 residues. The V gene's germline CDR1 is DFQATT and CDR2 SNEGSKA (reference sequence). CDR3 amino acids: CSASPPAVRGTDTQYF. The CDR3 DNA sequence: TGCAGTGCTAGTCCTCCCGCCGTCAGGGGCACAGATACGCAGTATTTT.

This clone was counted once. This CDR3 reads CASSLASGRIVNTQYF. The DNA of the CDR3 is TGTGCCAGCAGCTTGGCCAGCGGGAGGATTGTAAATACGCAGTATTTT. The V call is TRBV3-1 (or the pseudogene TRBV3-2), the J call TRBJ2-3, with 9 positions matching TRBD2. Trimming at V came to 5 bases and at J to 7 bases, leaving 13 bases not matched to a gene. The germline gives CDR1 LGHDT, CDR2 YNNKEL (reference sequence). The CDR3 length is 16 residues.

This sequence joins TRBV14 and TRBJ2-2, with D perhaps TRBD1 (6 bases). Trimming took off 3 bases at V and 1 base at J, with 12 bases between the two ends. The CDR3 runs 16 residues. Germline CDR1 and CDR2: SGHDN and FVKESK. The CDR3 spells CASSHPGHRNTGELFF. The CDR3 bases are TGTGCCAGCAGCCACCCGGGACACAGGAACACCGGGGAGCTGTTTTTT.

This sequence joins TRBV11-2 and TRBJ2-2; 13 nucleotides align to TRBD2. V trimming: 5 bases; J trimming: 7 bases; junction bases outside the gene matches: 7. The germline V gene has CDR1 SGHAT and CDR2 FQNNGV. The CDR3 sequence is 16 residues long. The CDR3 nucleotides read TGTGCCAGCAGCCGCCGGACTAGCGGGAGTTACGGGGAGCTGTTTTTT. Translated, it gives CASSRRTSGSYGELFF.

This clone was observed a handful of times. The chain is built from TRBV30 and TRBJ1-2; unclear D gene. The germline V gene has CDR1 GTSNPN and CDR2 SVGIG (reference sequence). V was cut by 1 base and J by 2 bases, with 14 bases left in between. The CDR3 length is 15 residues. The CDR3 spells CAWSGPQVVNYGYTF. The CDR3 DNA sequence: TGTGCCTGGAGTGGACCCCAGGTGGTGAACTATGGCTACACCTTC.

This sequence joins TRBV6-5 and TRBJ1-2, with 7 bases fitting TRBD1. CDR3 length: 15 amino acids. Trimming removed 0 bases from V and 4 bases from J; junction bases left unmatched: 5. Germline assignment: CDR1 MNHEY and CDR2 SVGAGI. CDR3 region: CASSYSATGFYGYTF. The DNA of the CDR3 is TGTGCCAGCAGTTACTCCGCGACAGGGTTCTATGGCTACACCTTC.

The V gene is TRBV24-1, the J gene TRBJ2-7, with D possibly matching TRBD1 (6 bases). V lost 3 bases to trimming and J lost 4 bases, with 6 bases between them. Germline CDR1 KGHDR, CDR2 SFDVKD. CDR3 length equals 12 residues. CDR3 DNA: TGTGCCACCAGTGATCAGGGGTACGAGCAGTACTTC. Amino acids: CATSDQGYEQYF.

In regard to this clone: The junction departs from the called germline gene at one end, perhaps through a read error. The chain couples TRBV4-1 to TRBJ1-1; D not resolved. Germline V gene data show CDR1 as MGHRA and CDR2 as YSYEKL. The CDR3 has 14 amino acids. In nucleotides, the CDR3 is TGCGCCAGCAGCCAAGATGGAGGGAGGACTGAAGTTTTCTTT. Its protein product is CASSQDGGRTEVFF.

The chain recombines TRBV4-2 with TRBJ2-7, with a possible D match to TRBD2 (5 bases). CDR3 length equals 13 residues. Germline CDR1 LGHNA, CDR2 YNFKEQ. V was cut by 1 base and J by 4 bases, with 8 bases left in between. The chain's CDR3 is CASSQAPGYEQYF. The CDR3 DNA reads TGTGCCAGCAGCCAAGCCCCGGGATACGAGCAGTACTTC.

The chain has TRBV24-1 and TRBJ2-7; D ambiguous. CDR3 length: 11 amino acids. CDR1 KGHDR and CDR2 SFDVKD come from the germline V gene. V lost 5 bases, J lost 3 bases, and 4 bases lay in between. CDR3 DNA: TGTGCCACCAGTGTAAACTACGAGCAGTACTTC. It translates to CATSVNYEQYF.

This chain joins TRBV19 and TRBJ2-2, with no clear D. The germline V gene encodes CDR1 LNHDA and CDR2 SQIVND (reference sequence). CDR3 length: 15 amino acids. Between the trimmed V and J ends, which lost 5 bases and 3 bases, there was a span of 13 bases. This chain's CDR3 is CASSLRKVHTGELFF. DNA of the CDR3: TGTGCCAGTAGTCTGCGGAAGGTCCACACCGGGGAGCTGTTTTTT.

The CDR3 reads CAWSVGRRQINYGYTF. The CDR3 DNA is TGTGCCTGGAGTGTAGGGCGGAGACAGATTAACTATGGCTACACCTTC. The chain employs TRBV30 and TRBJ1-2, with TRBD1 as a possible D gene (5 bases). This CDR3 is built from 16 residues. With 0 bases removed from V and 1 base from J, the gap between germline ends came to 15 bases. Germline CDR1 and CDR2: GTSNPN and SVGIG (reference sequence).

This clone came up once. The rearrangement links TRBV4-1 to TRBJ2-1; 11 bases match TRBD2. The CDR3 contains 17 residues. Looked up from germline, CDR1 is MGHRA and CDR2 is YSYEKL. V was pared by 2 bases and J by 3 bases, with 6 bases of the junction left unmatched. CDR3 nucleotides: TGCGCCAGCAGCCAAACTCGACTAGCGGGACTCTACAATGAGCAGTTCTTC. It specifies CASSQTRLAGLYNEQFF.

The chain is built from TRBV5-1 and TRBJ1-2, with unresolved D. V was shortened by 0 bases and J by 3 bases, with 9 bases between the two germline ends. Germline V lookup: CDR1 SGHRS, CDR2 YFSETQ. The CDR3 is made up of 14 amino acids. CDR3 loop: CASSLGDGYYGYTF. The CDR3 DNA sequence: TGCGCCAGCAGCTTGGGCGACGGGTACTATGGCTACACCTTC.

CDR3 sequence (DNA): TGTGCCAGCAGCAAAGGGGGGGACCCATCCTACGAGCAGTACTTC. Encoded protein: CASSKGGDPSYEQYF. This chain links TRBV21-1 with TRBJ2-7; the table's D gene call, TRBD2, was not cross checked with the DNA. TRBV21-1 is listed as a pseudogene. The CDR3 loop spans 15 amino acids.

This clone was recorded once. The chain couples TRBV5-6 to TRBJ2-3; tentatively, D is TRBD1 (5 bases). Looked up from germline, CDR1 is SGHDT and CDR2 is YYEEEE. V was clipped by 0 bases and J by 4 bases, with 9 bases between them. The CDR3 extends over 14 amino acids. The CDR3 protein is CASSLVTGADTQYF. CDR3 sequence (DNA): TGTGCCAGCAGCTTGGTAACAGGTGCAGATACGCAGTATTTT. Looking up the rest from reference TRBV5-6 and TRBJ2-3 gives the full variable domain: DAGVTQSPTHLIKTRGQQVTLRCSPKSGHDTVSWYQQALGQGPQFIFQYYEEEERQRGNFPDRFSGHQFPNYSSELNVNALLLGDSALYLCASSLVTGADTQYFGPGTRLTVL.

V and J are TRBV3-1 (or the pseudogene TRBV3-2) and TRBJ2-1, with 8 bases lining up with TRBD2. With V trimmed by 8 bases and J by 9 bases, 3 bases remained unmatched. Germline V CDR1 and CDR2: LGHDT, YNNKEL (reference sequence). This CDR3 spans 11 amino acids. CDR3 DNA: TGTGCCAGCGGTCGGGAGGGTGAGCAGTTCTTC. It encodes CASGREGEQFF.

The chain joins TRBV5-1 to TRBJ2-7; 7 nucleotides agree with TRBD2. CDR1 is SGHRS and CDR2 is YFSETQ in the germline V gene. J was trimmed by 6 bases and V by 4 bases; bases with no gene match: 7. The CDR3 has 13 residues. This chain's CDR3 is CASSTGLVSEQYF. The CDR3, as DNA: TGCGCCAGCAGCACCGGACTAGTCTCCGAGCAGTACTTC.

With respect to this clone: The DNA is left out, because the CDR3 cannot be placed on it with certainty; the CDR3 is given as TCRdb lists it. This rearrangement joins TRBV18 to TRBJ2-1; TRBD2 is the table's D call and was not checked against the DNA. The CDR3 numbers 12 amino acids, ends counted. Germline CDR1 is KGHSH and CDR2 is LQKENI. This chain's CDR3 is CASSPVAGGNFF.

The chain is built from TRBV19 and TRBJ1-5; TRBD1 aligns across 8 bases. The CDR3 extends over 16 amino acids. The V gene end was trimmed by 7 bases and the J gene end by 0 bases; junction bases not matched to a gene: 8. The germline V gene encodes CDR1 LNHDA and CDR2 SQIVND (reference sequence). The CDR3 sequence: CASTILGTGSNQPQHF. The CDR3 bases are TGTGCCAGTACCATCCTAGGGACAGGTAGCAATCAGCCCCAGCATTTT. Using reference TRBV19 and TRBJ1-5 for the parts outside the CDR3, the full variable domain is DGGITQSPKYLFRKEGQNVTLSCEQNLNHDAMYWYRQDPGQGLRLIYYSQIVNDFQKGDIAEGYSVSREKKESFPLTVTSAQKNPTAFYLCASTILGTGSNQPQHFGDGTRLSIL.

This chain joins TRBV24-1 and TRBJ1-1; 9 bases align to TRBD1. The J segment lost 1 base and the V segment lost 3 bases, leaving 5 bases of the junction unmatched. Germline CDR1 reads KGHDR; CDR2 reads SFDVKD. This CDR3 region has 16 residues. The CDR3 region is CATSDAGTGTNTEAFF. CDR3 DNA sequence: TGTGCCACCAGTGATGCCGGGACAGGGACGAACACTGAAGCTTTCTTT.

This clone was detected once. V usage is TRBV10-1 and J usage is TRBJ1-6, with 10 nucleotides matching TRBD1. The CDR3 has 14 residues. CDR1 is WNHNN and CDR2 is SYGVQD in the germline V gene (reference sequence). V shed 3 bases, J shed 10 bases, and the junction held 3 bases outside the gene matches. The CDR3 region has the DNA TGCGCCAGCAGTGACGACAGGGGGCGATCACCCCTCCACTTT. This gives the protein CASSDDRGRSPLHF.

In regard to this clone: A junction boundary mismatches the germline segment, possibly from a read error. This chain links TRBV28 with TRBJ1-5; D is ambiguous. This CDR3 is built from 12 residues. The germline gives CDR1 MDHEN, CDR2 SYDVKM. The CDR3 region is CASRSGSYSPSF. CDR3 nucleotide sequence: TGTGCCAGCAGATCCGGGAGCTATTCCCCGTCATTT.

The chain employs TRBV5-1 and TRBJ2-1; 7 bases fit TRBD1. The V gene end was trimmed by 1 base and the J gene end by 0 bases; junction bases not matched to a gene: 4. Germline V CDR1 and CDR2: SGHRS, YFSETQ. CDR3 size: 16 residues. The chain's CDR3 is CASSLSGQSSYNEQFF. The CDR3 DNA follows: TGCGCCAGCAGCTTGTCGGGACAGAGCTCCTACAATGAGCAGTTCTTC.